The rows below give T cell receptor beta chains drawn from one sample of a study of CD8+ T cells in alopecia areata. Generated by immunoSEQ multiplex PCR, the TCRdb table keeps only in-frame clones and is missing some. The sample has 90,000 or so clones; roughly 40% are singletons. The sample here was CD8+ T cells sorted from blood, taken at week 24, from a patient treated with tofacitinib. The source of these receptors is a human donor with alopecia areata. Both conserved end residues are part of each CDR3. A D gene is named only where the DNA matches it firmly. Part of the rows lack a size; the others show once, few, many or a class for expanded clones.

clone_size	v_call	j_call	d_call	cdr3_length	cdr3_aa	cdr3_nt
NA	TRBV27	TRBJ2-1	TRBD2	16	CASSLSSGRVYNEQFF	TGTGCCAGCAGTCTTTCTAGCGGGAGGGTATACAATGAGCAGTTCTTC
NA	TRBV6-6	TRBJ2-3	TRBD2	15	CASSRLASPLDTQYF	TGTGCCAGCAGTCGACTAGCGAGTCCTCTAGATACGCAGTATTTT
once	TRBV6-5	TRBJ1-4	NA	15	CASSLDSASKEKLFF	TGTGCCAGCAGCCTAGACAGCGCCAGTAAAGAAAAACTGTTTTTT
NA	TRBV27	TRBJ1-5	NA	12	CASRQGGQPQHF	TGTGCCAGCAGACAGGGTGGCCAGCCCCAGCATTTT
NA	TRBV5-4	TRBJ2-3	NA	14	CASSLDFGTDTQYF	TGTGCCAGCAGCTTGGATTTCGGAACAGATACGCAGTATTTT
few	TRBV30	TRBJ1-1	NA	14	CAWSIGGQGPEAFF	TGTGCCTGGAGCATCGGGGGCCAAGGGCCTGAAGCTTTCTTT
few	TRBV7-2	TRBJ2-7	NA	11	CASSLEYEQYF	TGTGCCAGCAGCTTAGAATACGAGCAGTACTTC
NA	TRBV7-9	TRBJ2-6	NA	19	CASSLAKSTEDSGANVLTF	TGTGCCAGCAGCTTAGCGAAGTCGACAGAAGACTCTGGGGCCAACGTCCTGACTTTC
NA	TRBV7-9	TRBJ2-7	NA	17	CASSSPDEGLSPYEQYF	TGTGCCAGCAGCTCCCCGGACGAGGGACTGAGCCCCTACGAGCAGTACTTC
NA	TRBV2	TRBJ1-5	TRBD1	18	CASSTGTGGEYSNQPQHF	TGTGCCAGCAGCACAGGGACAGGGGGCGAGTATAGCAATCAGCCCCAGCATTTT
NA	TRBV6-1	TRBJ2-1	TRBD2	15	CASSGLAGVHNEQFF	TGTGCCAGCAGTGGACTAGCGGGAGTCCACAATGAGCAGTTCTTC
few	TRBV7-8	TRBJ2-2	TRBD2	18	CASSPPGLAGDSTGELFF	TGTGCCAGCAGCCCTCCGGGACTAGCGGGAGATAGCACCGGGGAGCTGTTTTTT
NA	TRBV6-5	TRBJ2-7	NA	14	CASSYSSRPHEQYF	TGTGCCAGCAGTTACTCGAGCAGGCCACACGAGCAGTACTTC
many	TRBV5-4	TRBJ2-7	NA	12	CASSLPPYEQYF	TGTGCCAGCAGCTTGCCCCCTTACGAGCAGTACTTC
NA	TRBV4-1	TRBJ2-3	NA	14	CASSQEMSTDTQYF	TGCGCCAGCAGCCAAGAAATGAGCACCGATACGCAGTATTTT
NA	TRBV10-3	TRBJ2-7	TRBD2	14	CAISGSGRAYEQYF	TGTGCCATCAGTGGGAGCGGGAGGGCCTACGAGCAGTACTTC
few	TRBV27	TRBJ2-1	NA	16	CASSGPGDIIYNEQFF	TGTGCCAGCAGTGGCCCGGGGGACATAATCTACAATGAGCAGTTCTTC
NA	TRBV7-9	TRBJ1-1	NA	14	CASSAAGVNTEAFF	TGTGCCAGCAGCGCAGCAGGGGTGAACACTGAAGCTTTCTTT
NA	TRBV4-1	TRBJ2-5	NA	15	CASSQDGGGLETQYF	TGCGCCAGCAGCCAAGACGGCGGAGGGTTGGAGACCCAGTACTTC
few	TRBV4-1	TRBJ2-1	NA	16	CASSPRQASSYNEQFF	TGCGCCAGCAGCCCTCGACAGGCCAGCTCCTACAATGAGCAGTTCTTC
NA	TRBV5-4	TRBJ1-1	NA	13	CASSSGVGTEAFF	TGTGCCAGCAGCAGTGGGGTCGGCACTGAAGCTTTCTTT
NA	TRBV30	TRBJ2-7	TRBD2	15	CACHSPGLADHEQYF	TGTGCCTGCCACTCACCGGGACTAGCCGATCACGAGCAGTACTTC
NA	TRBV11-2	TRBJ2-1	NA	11	CATYGQNEQFF	TGTGCCACCTATGGACAGAATGAGCAGTTCTTC
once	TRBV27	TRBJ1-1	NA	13	CASSFPGNTEAFF	TGTGCCAGCAGTTTTCCGGGGAACACTGAAGCTTTCTTT
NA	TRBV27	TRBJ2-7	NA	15	CASRTPGAGDYEQYF	TGTGCCAGCAGAACTCCCGGGGCAGGGGACTACGAGCAGTACTTC
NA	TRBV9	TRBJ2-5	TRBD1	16	CASSGGQPEDQETQYF	TGTGCCAGCAGCGGGGGACAGCCGGAAGATCAAGAGACCCAGTACTTC
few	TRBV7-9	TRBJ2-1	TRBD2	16	CASSLYRASGRSEQFF	TGTGCCAGCAGCTTATATCGGGCTAGCGGGAGAAGTGAGCAGTTCTTC
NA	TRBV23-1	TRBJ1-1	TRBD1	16	CASSYRPRGGVTEAFF	TGCGCCAGCAGCTACCGCCCCAGGGGGGGTGTGACTGAAGCTTTCTTT
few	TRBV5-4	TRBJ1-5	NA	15	CASSLSTEPNQPQHF	TGTGCCAGCAGCTTGTCGACTGAACCTAATCAGCCCCAGCATTTT
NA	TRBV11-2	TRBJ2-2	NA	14	CATQIGTSTGELFF	TGTGCCACCCAGATCGGGACGAGCACCGGGGAGCTGTTTTTT
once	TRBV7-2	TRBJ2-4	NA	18	CASSLDMDASGQEGIQYF	TGTGCCAGCAGCTTAGATATGGACGCTAGCGGACAGGAAGGCATTCAGTACTTC
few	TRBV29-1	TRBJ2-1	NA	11	CSGVEAGKQFF	TGCAGCGGGGTGGAGGCTGGTAAGCAGTTCTTC
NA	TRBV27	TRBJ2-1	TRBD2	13	CASSMGLANEQFF	TGTGCCAGCAGTATGGGACTAGCGAATGAGCAGTTCTTC
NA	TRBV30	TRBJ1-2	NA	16	CAWSRADHIPNYGYTF	TGTGCCTGGAGCAGGGCTGACCACATTCCTAACTATGGCTACACCTTC
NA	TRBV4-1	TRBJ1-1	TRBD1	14	CASSRDRGYTEAFF	TGCGCCAGCAGCCGGGACAGGGGATACACTGAAGCTTTCTTT
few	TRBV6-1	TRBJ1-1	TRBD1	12	CASRDRATEAFF	TGTGCCAGCAGGGACAGGGCGACTGAAGCTTTCTTT
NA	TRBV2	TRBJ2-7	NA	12	CASSDAGFEQYF	TGTGCCAGCAGTGACGCCGGGTTCGAGCAGTACTTC
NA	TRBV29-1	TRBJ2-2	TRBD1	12	CSGGTGGRELFF	TGCAGCGGCGGGACAGGTGGACGGGAGCTGTTTTTT
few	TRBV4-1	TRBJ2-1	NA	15	CASSQSLPLRNEQFF	TGCGCCAGCAGCCAATCCCTCCCGTTGCGGAATGAGCAGTTCTTC
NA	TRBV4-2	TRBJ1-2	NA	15	CASSLPAVANYGYTF	TGTGCCAGCAGCTTGCCGGCCGTAGCTAACTATGGCTACACCTTC